The 6 T cell receptor beta chains below all came from one sample that was sequenced in a study of PD-1 blockade in classical Hodgkin lymphoma. Produced via immunoSEQ multiplex PCR; TCRdb's table is partial and in-frame only. The sample has 27,000 or so clones; over 60% are singletons. All patients experienced relapse after autologous stem cell transplantation, and brentuximab vedotin exposure was variable. CD4+ T cells were purified from thawed PBMCs by magnetic negative selection. The sample here was CD4+ T cells from blood, taken at baseline. These receptors all come from a human donor with classical Hodgkin lymphoma.

The sample holds a few counts of this clone. The chain links TRBV18 to TRBJ1-1; weak D call: TRBD1 (6 bases). CDR1 and CDR2 from the germline V gene are KGHSH and LQKENI. The CDR3 is 13 amino acids. V gave up 8 bases and J gave up 1 base, with 11 bases separating them. CDR3 bases: TGTGCCAGCGGCGGGGGCCGGAACACTGAAGCTTTCTTT. It specifies CASGGGRNTEAFF. Looking up the rest from reference TRBV18 and TRBJ1-1 gives the full variable domain: NAGVMQNPRHLVRRRGQEARLRCSPMKGHSHVYWYRQLPEEGLKFMVYLQKENIIDESGMPKERFSAEFPKEGPSILRIQQVVRGDSAAYFCASGGGRNTEAFFGQGTRLTVV.

The V and J genes are TRBV29-1 and TRBJ1-3; D gene uncertain. Trimming cost V 6 bases and J 0 bases, with 12 bases left between them. The CDR3 spans 14 residues. Per germline, CDR1 SQVTM and CDR2 ANQGSEA. In nucleotides, the CDR3 is TGCAGCGTAGCAACATCGGGCTCTGGAAACACCATATATTTT. Its translation: CSVATSGSGNTIYF.

V and J are TRBV11-1 and TRBJ1-5; tentative D call: TRBD1 (5 bases). The CDR3 is 16 amino acids. Germline lookup yields CDR1 SGHAT and CDR2 FQDESV (reference sequence). V was clipped by 1 base and J by 4 bases, with 14 bases between them. The chain's CDR3 is CASSLGAGQGNQPQHF. CDR3 nucleotides: TGTGCCAGCAGCTTAGGGGCCGGCCAGGGAAATCAGCCCCAGCATTTT.

The rearrangement uses TRBV7-9 and TRBJ2-6; D remains ambiguous. Germline V gene sequence: CDR1 SEHNR, CDR2 FQNEAQ (reference sequence). The CDR3 spans 13 residues. V was trimmed by 8 bases and J by 4 bases, leaving 9 bases between them. In nucleotides, the CDR3 is TGTGCCAGCCTCAATACAGGGGCCAACGTCCTGACTTTC. Residues: CASLNTGANVLTF. The whole variable domain, remainder taken from reference TRBV7-9 and TRBJ2-6, is DTGVSQNPRHKITKRGQNVTFRCDPISEHNRLYWYRQTLGQGPEFLTYFQNEAQLEKSRLLSDRFSAERPKGSFSTLEIQRTEQGDSAMYLCASLNTGANVLTFGAGSRLTVL.

CDR3 sequence reads: CASSELSEGGGYTF. For the CDR3, the DNA is TGTGCCAGCAGTGAATTGAGTGAGGGAGGCGGCTACACCTTC. V usage is TRBV6-1 and J usage is TRBJ1-2; D ambiguous. The CDR3 is 14 residues long. Trimming pared 2 bases from V and 8 bases from J, leaving 15 bases between. The V gene's germline CDR1 is MNHNS and CDR2 SASEGT.

The chain links TRBV30 to TRBJ1-5; D is undetermined. Germline loops: CDR1 GTSNPN, CDR2 SVGIG (reference sequence). CDR3 length: 14 residues. V lost 4 bases and J 7 bases, leaving 17 bases between the germline ends. This CDR3 is CAWTPGPLLQPQHF. In DNA form, the CDR3 reads TGTGCCTGGACCCCTGGACCGCTTCTCCAGCCCCAGCATTTT.